This record covers a single TCR beta chain. Its specificity is unknown. The sample is drawn from a study of graft-versus-host responses after intestinal transplantation. Study details: Multivisceral, liver-intestinal, or isolated intestinal transplants were received by the recipients. All recipients were given anti-thymocyte globulin induction, and tacrolimus and steroids were then administered for around three years. Whole-study findings and limits: Circulating GvH clones peaking coincided with falling HvG clones soon after transplant. GvH clones were found in recipient marrow; some appeared first in ileum or blood.

TCRdb keeps only in-frame clones here, not all; method: immunoSEQ multiplex PCR. Of about 130,000 clones listed, 85% to 95% are singletons. Trimming cost V 1 base and J 7 bases; bases outside gene matches: 10. The CDR3 is 18 residues long. Germline V CDR1 and CDR2: MGHRA, YSYEKL. The receptor's source is a human donor who received an intestinal transplant. V gene TRBV4-1 combines with J gene TRBJ2-1, with 13 bases that match TRBD2. The source was unstimulated CD4+ T cells sorted from spleen or lymph node cells, collected before intestinal transplant. CDR3 loop: CASSQVRTSGGAGNEQFF. The CDR3 coding sequence is TGCGCCAGCAGCCAAGTCCGTACTAGCGGGGGGGCAGGAAATGAGCAGTTCTTC.